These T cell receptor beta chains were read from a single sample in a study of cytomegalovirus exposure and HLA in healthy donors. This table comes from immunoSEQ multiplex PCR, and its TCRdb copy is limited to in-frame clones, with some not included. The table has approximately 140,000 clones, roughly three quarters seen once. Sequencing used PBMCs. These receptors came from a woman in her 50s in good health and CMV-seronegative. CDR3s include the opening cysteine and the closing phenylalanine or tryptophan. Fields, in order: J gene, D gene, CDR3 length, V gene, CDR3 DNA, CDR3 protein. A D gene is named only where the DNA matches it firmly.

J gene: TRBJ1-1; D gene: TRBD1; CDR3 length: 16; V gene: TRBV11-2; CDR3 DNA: TGTGCCAGCAGCGCCGCTGATAGGACAGGGAGCACTGAAGCTTTCTTT; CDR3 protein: CASSAADRTGSTEAFF
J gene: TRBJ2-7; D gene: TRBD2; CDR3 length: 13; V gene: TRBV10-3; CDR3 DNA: TGTGCCATAGCTAGCGGGGGGGCCTACGAGCAGTACTTC; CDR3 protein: CAIASGGAYEQYF
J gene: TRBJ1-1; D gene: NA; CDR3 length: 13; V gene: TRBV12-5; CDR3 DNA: TGTGCTAGTGGTTTGGGGACAAACACTGAAGCTTTCTTT; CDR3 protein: CASGLGTNTEAFF
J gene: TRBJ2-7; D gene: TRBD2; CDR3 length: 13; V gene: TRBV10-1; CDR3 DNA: TGCGCCAGCAGTGGTGGGACTACTACGAAGCAGTACTTC; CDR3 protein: CASSGGTTTKQYF
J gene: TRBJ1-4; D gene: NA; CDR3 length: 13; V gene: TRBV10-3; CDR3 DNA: TGTGCCATCAGTGCAGGGACTAATGAAAAACTGTTTTTT; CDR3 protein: CAISAGTNEKLFF
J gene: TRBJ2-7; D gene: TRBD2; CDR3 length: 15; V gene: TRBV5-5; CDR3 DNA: TGTGCCAGCAGCTTTTCTGGGGGGGTAAGCAACGAGCAGTACTTC; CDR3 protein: CASSFSGGVSNEQYF
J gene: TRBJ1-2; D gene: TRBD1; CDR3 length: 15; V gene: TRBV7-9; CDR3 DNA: TGTGCCAGCAGCTTAGATGGGACAGGGGCCTATGGCTACACCTTC; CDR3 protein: CASSLDGTGAYGYTF
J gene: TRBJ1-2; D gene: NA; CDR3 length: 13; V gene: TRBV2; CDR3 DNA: TGTGCCAGCAGGAGGACAGAAAACTATGGCTACACCTTC; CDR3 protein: CASRRTENYGYTF
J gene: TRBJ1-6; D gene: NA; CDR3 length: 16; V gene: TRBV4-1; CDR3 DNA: TGCGCCAGCAGCCACCCCCTGGGCAGGAATAATTCACCCCTCCACTTT; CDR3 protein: CASSHPLGRNNSPLHF
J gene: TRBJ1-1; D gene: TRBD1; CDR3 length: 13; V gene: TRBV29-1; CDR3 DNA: TGCAGCGTTGGGAGCCGGGACAGGGGACGGGCTTCCTTT; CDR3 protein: CSVGSRDRGRASF